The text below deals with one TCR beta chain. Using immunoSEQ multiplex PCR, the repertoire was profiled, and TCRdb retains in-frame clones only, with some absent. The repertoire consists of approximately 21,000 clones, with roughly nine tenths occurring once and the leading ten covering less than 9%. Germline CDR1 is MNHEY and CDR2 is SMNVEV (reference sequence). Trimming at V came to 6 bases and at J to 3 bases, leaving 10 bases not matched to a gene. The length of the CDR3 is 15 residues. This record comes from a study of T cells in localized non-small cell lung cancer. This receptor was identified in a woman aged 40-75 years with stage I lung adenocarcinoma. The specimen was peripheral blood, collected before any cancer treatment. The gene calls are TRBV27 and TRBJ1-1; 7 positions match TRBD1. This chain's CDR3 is CASRGKGGLYTEAFF. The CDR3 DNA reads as TGTGCCAGCAGGGGGAAAGGGGGCTTATACACTGAAGCTTTCTTT.